A few counts support the clone carrying this T cell receptor (beta chain). Its antigen is still unknown. The germline gives CDR1 LGHDT, CDR2 YNNKEL (reference sequence). V was trimmed by 1 base and J by 1 base, leaving 4 bases between them. This CDR3 is 13 amino acids long. TCRdb reanalysed the 5' RACE reads using MiXCR and keeps one entry per CDR3 protein. Altogether 550,000 to 700,000 distinct CDR3 sequences are present, over 15% being singletons, with the ten largest covering around 11%. This specimen comes from a study of T-cell memory formation after mild COVID-19. Study-wide points: Later expanders leaned toward CD4+, whereas clones contracting from day 15 to 85 were balanced CD4/CD8. Day 37-peaking second-wave clones had unconfirmed SARS-CoV-2 specificity.

The sequenced material came from PBMCs or a T cell subset sorted from them (not recorded which). This chain links TRBV3-1 with TRBJ1-1; unclear D gene. The TCR comes from an adult woman who had mild COVID-19 (a few samples of this study predate the infection). Cell type and time point are not known. CDR3 protein: CASSQVGNTEAFF. CDR3 bases: TGTGCCAGCAGCCAAGTCGGGAACACTGAAGCTTTCTTT. Full variable domain (outside the CDR3, taken from reference TRBV3-1 and TRBJ1-1): DTAVSQTPKYLVTQMGNDKSIKCEQNLGHDTMYWYKQDSKKFLKIMFSYNNKELIINETVPNRFSPKSPDKAHLNLHINSLELGDSAVYFCASSQVGNTEAFFGQGTRLTVV.